This T cell receptor (beta chain) was captured by sequencing in a study of regulatory T cells in long-lasting Graves disease. Study-level points and caveats: Examination was confined to peripheral blood, excluding thyroid tissue.

With iRepertoire HTBI primers and Arm-PCR of CDR3 regions, TCR beta libraries were built. How the authors handled the data: Gene usage covered around 62 TRBV and 14 TRBJ segments. TCRdb reprocessed the multiplex PCR reads via MiXCR and lists one record per CDR3 protein. The V and J calls were determined by TCRdb, not by the authors. The table records 200,000 to 250,000 distinct CDR3 sequences, about a sixth of them present only once. At least ten counts were recorded for this clonotype. Its cognate antigen is unknown. CDR1 is MNHNS and CDR2 is SASEGT in the germline V gene. V dropped 2 bases and J dropped 4; count of bases not matched to a gene: 4. The CDR3 spans 15 residues. Time point in this sample: newly diagnosed GD, antithyroid drugs for less than 3 months. Isolated PBMC RNA provided the starting material for the TCR library.

The sequence came from a female donor with Graves disease. Sequenced material: peripheral blood mononuclear cells (PBMCs), taken at new diagnosis, from a patient treated with antithyroid drugs. The rearrangement links TRBV6-1 to TRBJ1-5, with 8 bases identical to TRBD1. The CDR3, as DNA: TGTGCCAGCAGTGAACAGGGACAGGCAAATCAGCCCCAGCATTTT. Protein sequence: CASSEQGQANQPQHF.